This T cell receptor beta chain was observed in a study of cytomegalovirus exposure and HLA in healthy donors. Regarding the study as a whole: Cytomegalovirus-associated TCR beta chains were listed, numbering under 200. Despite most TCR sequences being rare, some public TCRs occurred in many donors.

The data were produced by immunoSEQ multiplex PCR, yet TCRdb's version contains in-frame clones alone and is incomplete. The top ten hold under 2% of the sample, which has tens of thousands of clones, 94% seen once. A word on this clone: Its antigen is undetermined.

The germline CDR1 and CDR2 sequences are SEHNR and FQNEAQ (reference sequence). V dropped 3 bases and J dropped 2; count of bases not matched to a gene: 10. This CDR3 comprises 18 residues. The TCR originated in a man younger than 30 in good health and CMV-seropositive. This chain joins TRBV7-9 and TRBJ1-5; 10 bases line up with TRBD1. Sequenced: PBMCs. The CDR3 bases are TGTGCCAGCAGCTTGGGGGGACAGGGGATAATAGGCAATCAGCCCCAGCATTTT. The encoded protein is CASSLGGQGIIGNQPQHF.